These 26 T cell receptor beta chains came from one sample sequenced in a study of cytomegalovirus exposure and HLA in healthy donors (dated by TCRdb to about 2017). Receptor amplification or capture employed the immunoSEQ multiplex PCR assay. Imported from immuneACCESS, the table was reduced by TCRdb to in-frame sequences with V and J called. These copies leave out some clones; in studies compared against another copy, an unresolved V gene accounts for under half, and the cause of the remainder is not known. The sample profile shows tens of thousands of clones; roughly 97% of them were found once. Of the sample, around 2.2% is held by the ten largest clones. What was sequenced was PBMCs. Receptor source: a man younger than 30 in good health and CMV-seronegative.

This chain links TRBV19 with TRBJ1-3; the D is unclear. Germline values: CDR1 LNHDA, CDR2 SQIVND (reference sequence). The CDR3 totals 14 residues. V lost 6 bases and J 4 bases, leaving 13 bases between the germline ends. This chain's CDR3 is CASSTPESGNTIYF. CDR3 in DNA: TGTGCCAGTAGCACCCCGGAGTCCGGAAACACCATATATTTT.

The gene calls are TRBV5-5 and TRBJ1-3; TRBD1 might be the D (5 bases). The CDR3 contains 20 residues. In germline, CDR1 is SGHKS, CDR2 YYEKEE (reference sequence). The V end was cut by 0 bases, the J end by 2 bases, with 24 bases between. The CDR3 DNA follows: TGTGCCAGCAGCTTGGTGGCCCGGGGGATTCCTACCAAAACTGGAAACACCATATATTTT. Its translation is CASSLVARGIPTKTGNTIYF.

This clone was detected only once. The chain combines TRBV7-2 with TRBJ1-2, with TRBD1 identical over 7 bases. V lost 5 bases to trimming and J lost 0 bases; unmatched junction nucleotides: 12. This CDR3 has 17 amino acids. CDR1 is SGHTA, CDR2 FQGNSA, per germline. CDR3 protein: CASSPRTTGISNYGYTF. In DNA form, the CDR3 reads TGTGCCAGCAGCCCCCGGACGACAGGGATATCTAACTATGGCTACACCTTC.

This chain joins TRBV4-1 and TRBJ2-3; 10 nucleotides match TRBD2. Unmatched junction bases numbered 4, after V lost 3 bases and J lost 1 base. Germline V gene data show CDR1 as MGHRA and CDR2 as YSYEKL. There are 16 residues in the CDR3. This chain's CDR3 is CASSQSGTSGTDTQYF. In nucleotides, the CDR3 is TGCGCCAGCAGCCAGTCCGGGACTAGCGGCACAGATACGCAGTATTTT.

The chain couples TRBV7-2 to TRBJ1-1, with a possible D match to TRBD1 (5 bases). Germline V gene lookup returns CDR1 SGHTA and CDR2 FQGNSA. The CDR3 runs to 14 residues. V lost 6 bases, J lost 1 base, and 12 bases lay in between. The CDR3 DNA is TGTGCCAGCAGTCGTTACAGGCCGAACACTGAAGCTTTCTTT. Encoded protein: CASSRYRPNTEAFF.

The genes are TRBV28 and TRBJ1-1; D gene ambiguous. Trimming left V 6 bases short and J 1 base short, with 15 bases between. CDR1 is MDHEN and CDR2 is SYDVKM in the germline V gene. This CDR3 has 15 residues. The CDR3 sequence: CASRPASGANTEAFF. The CDR3 DNA follows: TGTGCCAGCAGACCCGCCTCGGGAGCGAACACTGAAGCTTTCTTT.

J is TRBJ2-1 and V is TRBV7-9, with 9 bases fitting TRBD1. CDR3 length: 15 amino acids. With V trimmed by 4 bases and J by 4 bases, 5 bases remained unmatched. Germline V CDR1 and CDR2: SEHNR, FQNEAQ (reference sequence). The DNA of the CDR3 is TGTGCCAGCAGCTCGGGACAGGGTATTTACAATGAGCAGTTCTTC. It yields the protein CASSSGQGIYNEQFF.

This clone came up once. The chain joins TRBV6-5 to TRBJ2-7; possible D gene TRBD1, 5 bases. Germline lookup yields CDR1 MNHEY and CDR2 SVGAGI. Trimming stripped 2 bases from V and 3 bases from J, with 14 bases between. The CDR3 runs to 15 residues. CDR3 DNA sequence: TGTGCCAGCAGTTACGCTCAGGGAATACTCTACGAGCAGTACTTC. Its protein is CASSYAQGILYEQYF.

This chain connects TRBV15 to TRBJ1-4; 8 nucleotides agree with TRBD1. The CDR3 spans 15 residues. J gave up 10 bases and V 5 bases, and 12 bases lay outside the gene matches. The germline V gene has CDR1 LNHNV and CDR2 YYDKDF (reference sequence). The CDR3 DNA reads as TGTGCCACCAGCCCACCTGTTCGACAGGGGATAAAACTGTTTTTT. It encodes CATSPPVRQGIKLFF.

The chain employs TRBV13 and TRBJ1-6; maybe TRBD1 (5 bases). Per the germline V gene, CDR1 is PRHDT and CDR2 is FYEKMQ (reference sequence). The V and J ends lost 4 bases and 7 bases respectively, with 11 bases between them. CDR3 size: 14 residues. The CDR3 spells CASSSTGGNSPLHF. CDR3 coding DNA: TGTGCCAGCAGCTCGACGGGGGGAAATTCACCCCTCCACTTT.

This clone appeared a few times. The V gene is TRBV10-2, the J gene TRBJ2-7, with D possibly being TRBD2 (6 bases). Germline CDR1 reads WSHSY; CDR2 reads SAAADI. There are 15 residues in the CDR3. The V and J ends lost 3 bases and 0 bases respectively, with 12 bases between them. The CDR3 nucleotides are TGCGCCAGCAGTGAAGGGAATAGCGGCTCCTACGAGCAGTACTTC. It is translated as CASSEGNSGSYEQYF.

The rearrangement links TRBV5-5 to TRBJ2-7, with unresolved D. From germline, CDR1 is SGHKS and CDR2 YYEKEE (reference sequence). The V end lost 1 base, the J end lost 3 bases, and 8 bases lay between the germline ends. CDR3 size: 13 residues. CDR3: CASSLTPDYEQYF. The CDR3 bases are TGTGCCAGCAGCTTGACACCAGACTACGAGCAGTACTTC. Combining the CDR3 with reference TRBV5-5 and TRBJ2-7 gives the whole variable domain DAGVTQSPTHLIKTRGQQVTLRCSPISGHKSVSWYQQVLGQGPQFIFQYYEKEERGRGNFPDRFSARQFPNYSSELNVNALLLGDSALYLCASSLTPDYEQYFGPGTRLTVT.

This clone was recorded only once. The V gene is TRBV19, the J gene TRBJ1-6; 7 bases line up with TRBD1. CDR1 LNHDA and CDR2 SQIVND come from the germline V gene (reference sequence). Unmatched junction bases numbered 11, after V lost 7 bases and J lost 8 bases. The CDR3 spans 15 residues. CDR3 DNA sequence: TGTGCCAGTAATGACAGGGCTTCAAGTTATTCACCCCTCCACTTT. Translated: CASNDRASSYSPLHF.

The J gene is TRBJ2-3, the V gene TRBV7-9; unclear D gene. CDR3 length equals 12 residues. The germline gives CDR1 SEHNR, CDR2 FQNEAQ (reference sequence). Trimming left V 4 bases short and J 0 bases short, with 2 bases between. CDR3 amino acids: CASSSSTDTQYF. The CDR3 coding sequence is TGTGCCAGCAGCTCAAGCACAGATACGCAGTATTTT.

V usage is TRBV19 and J usage is TRBJ2-3, with 7 positions matching TRBD1. This CDR3 has 16 residues. The germline gives CDR1 LNHDA, CDR2 SQIVND (reference sequence). The V and J ends lost 5 bases and 2 bases, in that order; junction bases with no gene match: 10. CDR3: CASSHRQGRYTDTQYF. CDR3 nucleotides: TGTGCCAGTAGTCACCGACAGGGAAGGTACACAGATACGCAGTATTTT.

Comments on this clone: Germline and junction disagree at one end, which may indicate a read error. This chain connects TRBV6-4 to TRBJ2-1; a weak D match, TRBD2 (7 bases). The CDR3 is 12 amino acids. Germline V lookup: CDR1 MRHNA, CDR2 SNTAGT. CDR3 region: CASSDGGGALIF. CDR3 DNA sequence: TGTGCCAGCAGTGACGGGGGGGGCGCGCTAATCTTC.

The CDR3 loop reads CASSPTGISYEQYF. In DNA, the CDR3 is TGTGCCAGTAGTCCGACAGGGATCTCCTACGAGCAGTACTTC. The gene calls are TRBV19 and TRBJ2-7; 7 nucleotides align to TRBD1. V lost 5 bases, J lost 0 bases, and 4 bases stayed unmatched. The CDR3 spans 14 residues. The germline gives CDR1 LNHDA, CDR2 SQIVND (reference sequence).

The V call is TRBV19, the J call TRBJ2-7; tentative D call: TRBD2 (6 bases). The germline gives CDR1 LNHDA, CDR2 SQIVND (reference sequence). The CDR3 contains 14 residues. V lost 3 bases and J 2 bases, leaving 11 bases between the germline ends. The CDR3 is CASSMAWGAYEQYF. In nucleotides, the CDR3 is TGTGCCAGTAGTATGGCGTGGGGGGCCTACGAGCAGTACTTC.

This chain links TRBV7-9 with TRBJ2-1, with TRBD1 matching over 9 bases. The germline V gene has CDR1 SEHNR and CDR2 FQNEAQ (reference sequence). The V segment lost 3 bases and the J segment 7 bases; nucleotides outside the gene matches: 4. CDR3 length equals 14 residues. The CDR3 nucleotides are TGTGCCAGCAGCTTGGGACAGGGTAAAAATGAGCAGTTCTTC. Translating gives CASSLGQGKNEQFF.

J is TRBJ1-5 and V is TRBV27, with D unresolved. V lost 6 bases, J lost 7 bases, and 19 bases lay in between. This CDR3 has 15 residues. Germline CDR1 and CDR2: MNHEY and SMNVEV (reference sequence). The CDR3 nucleotides are TGTGCCAGCAGCTCCTCAGATTTGGTCGGGCAGCCCCAGCATTTT. It yields the protein CASSSSDLVGQPQHF.

The rearrangement joins TRBV15 to TRBJ2-7; possible D gene TRBD2, 7 bases. CDR3 length: 16 amino acids. Trimming cost V 0 bases and J 2 bases, with 14 bases left between them. The germline V gene has CDR1 LNHNV and CDR2 YYDKDF (reference sequence). The CDR3 loop is CATSRDRGALAYEQYF. The CDR3 region has the DNA TGTGCCACCAGCAGAGATCGGGGGGCACTCGCCTACGAGCAGTACTTC.

The chain joins TRBV5-6 to TRBJ2-7; possibly TRBD1 for D (6 bases). The CDR3 sequence is 13 residues long. The ends were cut back, 7 bases at V and 0 bases at J, with 11 bases in the middle. Per the germline V gene, CDR1 is SGHDT and CDR2 is YYEEEE. DNA of the CDR3: TGTGCCAGCGGCGAGACAGGCTCCTACGAGCAGTACTTC. Protein sequence: CASGETGSYEQYF.

The chain links TRBV2 to TRBJ1-6; no definite D call. CDR3 length: 13 amino acids. Germline V CDR1 and CDR2: SNHLY, FYNNEI. V gave up 4 bases and J gave up 7 bases, with 8 bases separating them. The CDR3 spells CASSATGNSPLHF. As DNA, the CDR3 is TGTGCCAGCAGTGCGACGGGGAATTCACCCCTCCACTTT.

The V call is TRBV5-5, the J call TRBJ1-5; D uncertain. CDR1 and CDR2 from the germline V gene are SGHKS and YYEKEE (reference sequence). The CDR3 runs 14 residues. V lost 0 bases and J lost 2, with 6 bases in between. The CDR3: CASSLDSRNQPQHF. CDR3 coding DNA: TGTGCCAGCAGCTTGGACAGCCGCAATCAGCCCCAGCATTTT.

The chain recombines TRBV6-1 with TRBJ1-3; D possibly corresponds to TRBD1 (6 bases). This CDR3 has 12 residues. The V and J ends lost 8 bases and 8 bases respectively, with 13 bases between them. Germline values: CDR1 MNHNS, CDR2 SASEGT. The DNA for the CDR3 is TGTGCCAGCGCGAACAGGGACCACACCATATATTTT. It codes for CASANRDHTIYF.

The chain combines TRBV28 with TRBJ1-4; no clear D. CDR1 MDHEN and CDR2 SYDVKM come from the germline V gene. Trimming cost V 6 bases and J 4 bases, with 3 bases left between them. CDR3 length: 11 residues. CDR3 coding DNA: TGTGCCAGCAGGAGTAATGAAAAACTGTTTTTT. It translates to CASRSNEKLFF.